This T cell receptor beta chain comes out of a study of PD-L1 blockade in urothelial cancer. Locally advanced or metastatic urothelial carcinoma affected all patients. The CDR3 is 16 residues long. The V gene's germline CDR1 is LGHNA and CDR2 YNFKEQ. Trimming shortened V by 3 bases and J by 6 bases, and 17 bases separated the two germline ends. Clones were sequenced by immunoSEQ multiplex PCR, and TCRdb holds only the in-frame ones, with some missing. The table records 100,000 or so clones, roughly nine tenths of them present only once. This clone has only one observation. The source material was PBMCs, sampled around atezolizumab (anti-PD-L1) treatment. The chain is built from TRBV4-2 and TRBJ2-2, with D tentatively TRBD2 (6 bases). This TCR was sampled from a woman older than 75 with urothelial cancer. CDR3 amino acids: CASSQGTTSSSGELFF. In DNA form, the CDR3 reads TGTGCCAGCAGCCAGGGGACGACTAGTTCGTCCGGGGAGCTGTTTTTT.